This TCR beta chain comes out of a study of blood T cells in healthy people across ages. Study results and caveats: In older individuals, TCR beta diversity per million T cells was lower, falling roughly linearly with age.

V lost 6 bases to trimming and J lost 1 base; unmatched junction nucleotides: 10. This CDR3 has 16 residues. Looked up from germline, CDR1 is DFQATT and CDR2 is SNEGSKA (reference sequence). Next came a second PCR, run for about 6 to 11 cycles, which used a sample-barcoded 5' primer along with a J-beta primer mix. TCRdb passed the 5' RACE reads through MiXCR, listing each CDR3 protein once. The table lists about 1.1 million distinct CDR3 sequences, more than 30% of them singletons. Concerning this clonotype itself: Antigen: not known.

The gene calls are TRBV20-1 and TRBJ1-5; 9 bases are shared with TRBD1. The sequence was obtained from a man aged 18 to 30 in good health. The source material was blood. CDR3 DNA: TGCAGTGCGGCCGGGACAGGGAGGGCGAGCAATCAGCCCCAGCATTTT. Protein product: CSAAGTGRASNQPQHF.